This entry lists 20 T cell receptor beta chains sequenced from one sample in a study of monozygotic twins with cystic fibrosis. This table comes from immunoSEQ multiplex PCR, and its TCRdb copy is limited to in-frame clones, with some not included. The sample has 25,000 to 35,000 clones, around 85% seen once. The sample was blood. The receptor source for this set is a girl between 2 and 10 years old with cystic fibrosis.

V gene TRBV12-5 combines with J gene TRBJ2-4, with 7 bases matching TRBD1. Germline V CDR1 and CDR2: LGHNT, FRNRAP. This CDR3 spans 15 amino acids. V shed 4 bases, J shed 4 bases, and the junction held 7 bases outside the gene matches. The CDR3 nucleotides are TGTGCTAGTGGTTCGGGTCAGGGGGAGAAAAACATTCAGTACTTC. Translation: CASGSGQGEKNIQYF.

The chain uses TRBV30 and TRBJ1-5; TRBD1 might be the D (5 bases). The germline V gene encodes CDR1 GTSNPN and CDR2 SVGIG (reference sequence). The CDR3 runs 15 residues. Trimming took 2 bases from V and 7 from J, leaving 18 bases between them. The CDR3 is CAWSPLRMGGQPQHF. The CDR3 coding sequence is TGTGCCTGGAGTCCGCTAAGGATGGGGGGGCAGCCCCAGCATTTT.

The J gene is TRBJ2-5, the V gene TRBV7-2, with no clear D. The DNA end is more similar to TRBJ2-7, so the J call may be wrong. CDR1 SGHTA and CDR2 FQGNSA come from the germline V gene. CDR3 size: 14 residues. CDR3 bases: TGTGCCAGCAGCCCCGTGGCGGACTCCTACGAGCAGTACTTC. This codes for CASSPVADSYEQYF.

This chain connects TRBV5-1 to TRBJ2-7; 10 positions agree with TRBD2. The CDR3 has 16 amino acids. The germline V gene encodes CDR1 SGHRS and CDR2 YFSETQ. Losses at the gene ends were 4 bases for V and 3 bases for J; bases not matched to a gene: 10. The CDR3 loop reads CASSPEGLAGVYEQYF. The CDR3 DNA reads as TGCGCCAGCAGCCCGGAGGGTCTAGCGGGAGTCTACGAGCAGTACTTC.

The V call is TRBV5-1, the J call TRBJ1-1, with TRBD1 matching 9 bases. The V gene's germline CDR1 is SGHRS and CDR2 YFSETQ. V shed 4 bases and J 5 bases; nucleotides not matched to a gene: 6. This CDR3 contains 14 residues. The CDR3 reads CASSKTGGMTEAFF. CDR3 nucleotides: TGCGCCAGCAGCAAAACAGGGGGCATGACTGAAGCTTTCTTT.

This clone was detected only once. The CDR3 reads CASSQGQGNTEAFF. The CDR3 DNA follows: TGTGCCAGCAGTCAAGGACAGGGGAACACTGAAGCTTTCTTT. The rearrangement joins TRBV28 to TRBJ1-1, with 8 bases matching TRBD1. CDR1 and CDR2 (germline): MDHEN, SYDVKM. V shed 5 bases and J 1 base; nucleotides not matched to a gene: 3. CDR3 length: 14 amino acids.

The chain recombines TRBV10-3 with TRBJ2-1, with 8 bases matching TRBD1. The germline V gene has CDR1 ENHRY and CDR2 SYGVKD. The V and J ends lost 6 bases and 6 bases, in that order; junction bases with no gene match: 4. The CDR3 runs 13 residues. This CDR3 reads CAISEDRGNEQFF. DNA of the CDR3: TGTGCCATCAGCGAAGACAGGGGCAATGAGCAGTTCTTC.

CDR3 amino acids: CASSEITEAFF. The CDR3 nucleotides read TGTGCCAGCAGTGAGATCACTGAAGCTTTCTTT. The chain carries TRBV6-1 and TRBJ1-1; D not resolved. Deletions cut 3 bases from V and 4 bases from J, with 3 bases between. Germline CDR1 and CDR2: MNHNS and SASEGT. This CDR3 has 11 residues.

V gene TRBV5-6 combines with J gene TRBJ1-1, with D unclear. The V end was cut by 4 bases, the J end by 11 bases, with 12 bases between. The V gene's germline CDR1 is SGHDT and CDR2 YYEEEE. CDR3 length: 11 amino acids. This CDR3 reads CASSRGFGAFF. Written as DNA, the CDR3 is TGTGCCAGCAGCCGCGGATTTGGGGCTTTCTTT.

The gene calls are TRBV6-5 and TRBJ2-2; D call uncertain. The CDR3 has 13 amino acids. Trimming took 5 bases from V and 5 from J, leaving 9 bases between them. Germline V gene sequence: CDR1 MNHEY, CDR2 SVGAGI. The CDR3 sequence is CASSPGLTGELFF. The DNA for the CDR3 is TGTGCCAGCAGTCCGGGCCTTACCGGGGAGCTGTTTTTT.

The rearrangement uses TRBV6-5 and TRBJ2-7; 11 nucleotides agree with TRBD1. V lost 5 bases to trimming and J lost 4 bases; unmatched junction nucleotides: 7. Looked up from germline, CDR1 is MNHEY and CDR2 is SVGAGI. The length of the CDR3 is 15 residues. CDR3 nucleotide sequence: TGTGCCAGCAGTAGGCCCGGGACAGGGGGTTACGAGCAGTACTTC. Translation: CASSRPGTGGYEQYF.

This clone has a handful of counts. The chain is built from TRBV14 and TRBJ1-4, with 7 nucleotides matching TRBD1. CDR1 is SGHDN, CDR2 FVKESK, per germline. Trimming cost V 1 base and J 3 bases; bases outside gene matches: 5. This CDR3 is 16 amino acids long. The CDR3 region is CASSQVSRGANEKLFF. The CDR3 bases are TGTGCCAGCAGCCAAGTTTCCAGGGGGGCTAATGAAAAACTGTTTTTT.

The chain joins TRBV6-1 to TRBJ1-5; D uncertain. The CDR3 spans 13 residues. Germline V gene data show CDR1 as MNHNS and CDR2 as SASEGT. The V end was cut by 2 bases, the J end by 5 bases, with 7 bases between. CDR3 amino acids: CASSETGDQPQHF. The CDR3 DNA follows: TGTGCCAGCAGTGAAACCGGGGATCAGCCCCAGCATTTT.

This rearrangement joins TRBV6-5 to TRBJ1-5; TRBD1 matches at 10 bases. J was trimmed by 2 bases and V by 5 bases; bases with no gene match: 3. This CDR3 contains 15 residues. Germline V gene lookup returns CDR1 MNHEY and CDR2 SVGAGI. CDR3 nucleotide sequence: TGTGCCAGCAGTACGACAGGGGGCGGCAATCAGCCCCAGCATTTT. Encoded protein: CASSTTGGGNQPQHF.

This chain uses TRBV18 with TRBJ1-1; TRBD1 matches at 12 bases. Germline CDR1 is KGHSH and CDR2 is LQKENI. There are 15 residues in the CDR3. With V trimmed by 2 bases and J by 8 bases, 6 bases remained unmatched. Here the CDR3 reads CASSPSIGTGGEAFF. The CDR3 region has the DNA TGTGCCAGCTCACCATCAATCGGGACAGGGGGCGAAGCTTTCTTT.

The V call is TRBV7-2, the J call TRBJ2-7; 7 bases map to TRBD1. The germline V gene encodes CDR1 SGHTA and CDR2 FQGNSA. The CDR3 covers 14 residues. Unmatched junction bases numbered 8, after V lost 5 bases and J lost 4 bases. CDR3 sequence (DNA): TGTGCCAGCAGCCCGAGGGGGCGGGTTTACGAGCAGTACTTC. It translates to CASSPRGRVYEQYF.

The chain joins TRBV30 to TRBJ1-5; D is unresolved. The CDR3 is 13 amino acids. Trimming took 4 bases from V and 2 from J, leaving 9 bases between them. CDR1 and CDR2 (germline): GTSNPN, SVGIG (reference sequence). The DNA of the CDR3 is TGTGCCTGGAAGAAACACGGCAATCAGCCCCAGCATTTT. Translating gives CAWKKHGNQPQHF. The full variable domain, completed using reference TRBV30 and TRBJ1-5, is SQTIHQWPATLVQPVGSPLSLECTVEGTSNPNLYWYRQAAGRGLQLLFYSVGIGQISSEVPQNLSASRPQDRQFILSSKKLLLSDSGFYLCAWKKHGNQPQHFGDGTRLSIL.

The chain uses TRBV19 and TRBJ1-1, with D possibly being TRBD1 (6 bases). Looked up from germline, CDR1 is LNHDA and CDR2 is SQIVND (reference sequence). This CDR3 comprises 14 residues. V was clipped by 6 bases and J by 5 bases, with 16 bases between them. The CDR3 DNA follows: TGTGCCAGTAGCCTAACAACAACAGGGACTGAAGCTTTCTTT. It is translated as CASSLTTTGTEAFF.

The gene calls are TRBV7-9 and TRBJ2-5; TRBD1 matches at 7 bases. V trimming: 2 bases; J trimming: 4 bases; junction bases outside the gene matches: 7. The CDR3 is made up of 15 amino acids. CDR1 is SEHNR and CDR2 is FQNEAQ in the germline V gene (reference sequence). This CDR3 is CASSLTGQRGETQYF. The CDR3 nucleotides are TGTGCCAGCAGCTTAACGGGACAGAGGGGAGAGACCCAGTACTTC.

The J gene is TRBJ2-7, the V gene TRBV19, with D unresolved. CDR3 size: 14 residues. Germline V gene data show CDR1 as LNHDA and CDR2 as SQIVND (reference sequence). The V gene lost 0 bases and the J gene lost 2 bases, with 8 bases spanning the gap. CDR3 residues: CASSIEDGTYEQYF. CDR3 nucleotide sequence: TGTGCCAGTAGTATAGAGGACGGAACCTACGAGCAGTACTTC.